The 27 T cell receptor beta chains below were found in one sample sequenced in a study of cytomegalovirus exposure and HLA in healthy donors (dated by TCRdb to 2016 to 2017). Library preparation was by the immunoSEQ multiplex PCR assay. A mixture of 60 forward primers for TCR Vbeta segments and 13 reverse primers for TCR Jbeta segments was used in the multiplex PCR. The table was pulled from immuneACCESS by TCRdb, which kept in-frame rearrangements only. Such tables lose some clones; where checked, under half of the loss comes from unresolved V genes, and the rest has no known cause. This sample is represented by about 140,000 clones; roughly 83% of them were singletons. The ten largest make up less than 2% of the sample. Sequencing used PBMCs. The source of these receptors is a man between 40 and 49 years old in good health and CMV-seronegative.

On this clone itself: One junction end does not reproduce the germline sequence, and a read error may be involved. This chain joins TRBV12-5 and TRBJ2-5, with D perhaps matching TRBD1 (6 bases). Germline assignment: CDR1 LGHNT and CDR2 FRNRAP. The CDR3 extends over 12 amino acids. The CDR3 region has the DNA TGTGCTAGTGGTTCTATCCCAGGGCCAGGGGACTTC. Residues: CASGSIPGPGDF.

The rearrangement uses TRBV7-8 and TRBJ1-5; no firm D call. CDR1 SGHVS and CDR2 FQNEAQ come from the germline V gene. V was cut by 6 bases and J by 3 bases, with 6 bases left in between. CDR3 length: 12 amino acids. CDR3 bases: TGTGCCAGCAGTTCTCCCAATCAGCCCCAGCATTTT. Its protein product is CASSSPNQPQHF.

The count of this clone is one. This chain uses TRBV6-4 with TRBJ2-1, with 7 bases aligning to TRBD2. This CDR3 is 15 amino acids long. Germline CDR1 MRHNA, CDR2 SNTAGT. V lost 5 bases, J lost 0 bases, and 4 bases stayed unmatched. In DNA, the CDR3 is TGTGCCAGCAGTCAGCGGGGTAGCTCCTACAATGAGCAGTTCTTC. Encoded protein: CASSQRGSSYNEQFF.

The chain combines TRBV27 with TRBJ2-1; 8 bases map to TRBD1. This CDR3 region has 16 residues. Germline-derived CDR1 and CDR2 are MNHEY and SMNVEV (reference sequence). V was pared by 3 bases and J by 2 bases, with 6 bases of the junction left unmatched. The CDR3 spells CASSFRTGTPYNEQFF. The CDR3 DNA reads TGTGCCAGCAGTTTCCGGACAGGGACCCCCTACAATGAGCAGTTCTTC.

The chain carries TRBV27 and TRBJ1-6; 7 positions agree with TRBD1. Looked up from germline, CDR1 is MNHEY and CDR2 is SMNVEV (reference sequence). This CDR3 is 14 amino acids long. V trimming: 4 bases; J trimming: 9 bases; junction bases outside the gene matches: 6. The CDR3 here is CASSSTGFTSPLHF. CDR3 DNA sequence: TGTGCCAGCAGTTCGACAGGGTTCACTTCACCCCTCCACTTT.

CDR3 loop: CASSLALGSSYNEQFF. Here the CDR3 DNA reads TGTGCCAGCAGCTTAGCGCTGGGGAGCTCCTACAATGAGCAGTTCTTC. The chain has TRBV7-2 and TRBJ2-1, with a weak D call TRBD2 (5 bases). The germline V gene encodes CDR1 SGHTA and CDR2 FQGNSA. The length of the CDR3 is 16 residues. Trimming stripped 0 bases from V and 0 bases from J, with 9 bases between.

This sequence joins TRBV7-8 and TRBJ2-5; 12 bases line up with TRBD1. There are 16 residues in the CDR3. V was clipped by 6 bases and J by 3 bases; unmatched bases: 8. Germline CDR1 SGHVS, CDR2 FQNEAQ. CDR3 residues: CASRPPGQGAEETQYF. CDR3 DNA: TGTGCCAGCAGGCCGCCGGGACAGGGGGCAGAAGAGACCCAGTACTTC. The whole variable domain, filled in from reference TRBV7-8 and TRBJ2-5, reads GAGVSQSPRYKVAKRGQDVALRCDPISGHVSLFWYQQALGQGPEFLTYFQNEAQLDKSGLPSDRFFAERPEGSVSTLKIQRTQQEDSAVYLCASRPPGQGAEETQYFGPGTRLLVL.

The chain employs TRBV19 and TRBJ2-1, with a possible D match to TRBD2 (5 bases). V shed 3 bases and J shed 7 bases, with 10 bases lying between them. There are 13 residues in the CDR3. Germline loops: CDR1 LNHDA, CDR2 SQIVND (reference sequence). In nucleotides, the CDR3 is TGTGCCAGTAGTATTACCCGGAGGAATGAGCAGTTCTTC. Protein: CASSITRRNEQFF.

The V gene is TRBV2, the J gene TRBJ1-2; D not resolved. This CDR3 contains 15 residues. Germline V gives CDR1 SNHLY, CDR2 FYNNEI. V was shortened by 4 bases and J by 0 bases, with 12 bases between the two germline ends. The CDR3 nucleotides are TGTGCCAGCAGTGGGGCACGGGGTTCTAACTATGGCTACACCTTC. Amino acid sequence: CASSGARGSNYGYTF.

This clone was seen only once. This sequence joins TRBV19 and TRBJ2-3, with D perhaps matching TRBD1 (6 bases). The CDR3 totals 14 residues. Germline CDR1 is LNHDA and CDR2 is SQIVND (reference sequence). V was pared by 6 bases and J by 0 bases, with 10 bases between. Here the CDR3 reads CASSWQGSTDTQYF. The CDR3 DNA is TGTGCCAGTAGCTGGCAGGGGAGCACAGATACGCAGTATTTT.

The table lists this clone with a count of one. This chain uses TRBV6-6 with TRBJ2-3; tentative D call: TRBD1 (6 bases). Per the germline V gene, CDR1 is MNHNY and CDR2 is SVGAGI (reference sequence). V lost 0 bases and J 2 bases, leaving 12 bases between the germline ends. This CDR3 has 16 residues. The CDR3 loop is CASSYSRTGSTDTQYF. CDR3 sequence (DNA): TGTGCCAGCAGTTACTCTAGAACAGGGTCCACAGATACGCAGTATTTT.

The CDR3 is CASSLGRDQPQHF. Written as DNA, the CDR3 is TGCGCCAGCAGCTTGGGGAGGGATCAGCCCCAGCATTTT. V gene TRBV5-1 combines with J gene TRBJ1-5; D gene unclear. V lost 0 bases, J lost 5 bases, and 6 bases lay in between. Germline V gene sequence: CDR1 SGHRS, CDR2 YFSETQ. CDR3 length: 13 amino acids.

The CDR3 DNA is TGTGCCAGCAGCACTATTGGGGCTGAGACCCAGTACTTC. Encoded protein: CASSTIGAETQYF. The chain is built from TRBV9 and TRBJ2-5; D is perhaps TRBD1 (5 bases). The CDR3 has 13 residues. The germline gives CDR1 SGDLS, CDR2 YYNGEE. Deletions cut 4 bases from V and 5 bases from J, with 12 bases between.

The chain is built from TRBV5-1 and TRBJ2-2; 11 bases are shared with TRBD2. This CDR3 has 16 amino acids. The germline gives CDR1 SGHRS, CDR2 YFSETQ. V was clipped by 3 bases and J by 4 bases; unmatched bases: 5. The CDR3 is CASSWGLAEFTGELFF. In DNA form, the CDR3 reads TGCGCCAGCAGCTGGGGACTAGCGGAATTCACCGGGGAGCTGTTTTTT. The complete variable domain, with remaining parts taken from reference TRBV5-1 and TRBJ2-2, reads KAGVTQTPRYLIKTRGQQVTLSCSPISGHRSVSWYQQTPGQGLQFLFEYFSETQRNKGNFPGRFSGRQFSNSRSEMNVSTLELGDSALYLCASSWGLAEFTGELFFGEGSRLTVL.

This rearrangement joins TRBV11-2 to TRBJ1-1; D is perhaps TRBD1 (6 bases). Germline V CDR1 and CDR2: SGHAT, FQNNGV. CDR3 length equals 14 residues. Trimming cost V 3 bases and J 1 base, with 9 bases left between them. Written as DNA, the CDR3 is TGTGCCAGCAGCTTCGTACAGGGGAACACTGAAGCTTTCTTT. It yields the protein CASSFVQGNTEAFF.

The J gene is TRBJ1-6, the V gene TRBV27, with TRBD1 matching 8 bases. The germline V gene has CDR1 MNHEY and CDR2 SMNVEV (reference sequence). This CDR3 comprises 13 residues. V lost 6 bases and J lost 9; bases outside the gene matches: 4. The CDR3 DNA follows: TGTGCCAGCAGGGACAGGGTAGGTTCACCCCTCCACTTT. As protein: CASRDRVGSPLHF.

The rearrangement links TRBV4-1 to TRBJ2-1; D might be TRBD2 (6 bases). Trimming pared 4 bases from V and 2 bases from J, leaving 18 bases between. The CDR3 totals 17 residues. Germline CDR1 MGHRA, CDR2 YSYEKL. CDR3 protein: CASSRGDGKSPYNEQFF. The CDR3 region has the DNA TGCGCCAGCAGCCGGGGGGATGGGAAGAGCCCCTACAATGAGCAGTTCTTC.

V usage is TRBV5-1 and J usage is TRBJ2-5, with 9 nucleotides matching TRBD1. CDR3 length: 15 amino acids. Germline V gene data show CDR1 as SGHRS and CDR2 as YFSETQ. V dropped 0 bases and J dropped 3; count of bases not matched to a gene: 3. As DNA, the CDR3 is TGCGCCAGCAGCTTGGGGACAGGGGAAGAAGAGACCCAGTACTTC. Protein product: CASSLGTGEEETQYF.

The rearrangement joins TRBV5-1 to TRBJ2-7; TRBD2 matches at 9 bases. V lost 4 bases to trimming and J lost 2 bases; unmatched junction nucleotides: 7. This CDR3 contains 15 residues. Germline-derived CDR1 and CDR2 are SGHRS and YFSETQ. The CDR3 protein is CASSAGGNDAYEQYF. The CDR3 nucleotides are TGCGCCAGCAGCGCGGGGGGGAACGATGCCTACGAGCAGTACTTC.

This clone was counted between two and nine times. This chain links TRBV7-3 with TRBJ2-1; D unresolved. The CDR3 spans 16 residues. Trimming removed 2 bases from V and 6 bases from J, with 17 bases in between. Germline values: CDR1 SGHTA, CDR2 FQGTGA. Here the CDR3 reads CASSLFFVGNSNEQFF. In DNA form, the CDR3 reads TGTGCCAGCAGCTTATTTTTCGTGGGCAACAGCAATGAGCAGTTCTTC.

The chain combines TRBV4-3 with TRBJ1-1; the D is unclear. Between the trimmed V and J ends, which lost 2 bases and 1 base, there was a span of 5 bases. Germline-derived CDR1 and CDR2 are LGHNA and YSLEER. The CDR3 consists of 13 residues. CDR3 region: CASSQIKNTEAFF. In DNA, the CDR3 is TGCGCCAGCAGCCAAATCAAGAACACTGAAGCTTTCTTT.

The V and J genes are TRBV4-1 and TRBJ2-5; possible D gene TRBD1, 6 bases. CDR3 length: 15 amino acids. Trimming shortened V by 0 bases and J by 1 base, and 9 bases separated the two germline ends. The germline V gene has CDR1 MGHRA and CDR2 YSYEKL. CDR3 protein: CASSQEHRAQETQYF. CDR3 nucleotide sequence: TGCGCCAGCAGCCAAGAGCACAGGGCCCAAGAGACCCAGTACTTC.

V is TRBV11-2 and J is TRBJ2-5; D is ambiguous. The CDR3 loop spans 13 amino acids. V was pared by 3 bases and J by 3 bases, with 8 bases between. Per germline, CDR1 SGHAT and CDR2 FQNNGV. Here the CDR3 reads CASSLVTKETQYF. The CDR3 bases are TGTGCCAGCAGCTTGGTAACAAAAGAGACCCAGTACTTC.

The CDR3 spells CASSISENTEAFF. The CDR3, as DNA: TGTGCCAGCAGCATATCAGAGAACACTGAAGCTTTCTTT. The chain has TRBV11-2 and TRBJ1-1, with no clear D. Germline CDR1 is SGHAT and CDR2 is FQNNGV. The CDR3 has 13 amino acids. Trimming stripped 5 bases from V and 1 base from J, with 8 bases between.

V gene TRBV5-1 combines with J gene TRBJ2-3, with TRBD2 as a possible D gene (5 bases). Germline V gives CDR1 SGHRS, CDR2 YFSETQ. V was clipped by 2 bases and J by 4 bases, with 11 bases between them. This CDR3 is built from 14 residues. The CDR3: CASSFLAEADTQYF. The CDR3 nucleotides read TGCGCCAGCAGCTTTCTAGCCGAGGCAGATACGCAGTATTTT. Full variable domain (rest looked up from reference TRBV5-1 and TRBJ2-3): KAGVTQTPRYLIKTRGQQVTLSCSPISGHRSVSWYQQTPGQGLQFLFEYFSETQRNKGNFPGRFSGRQFSNSRSEMNVSTLELGDSALYLCASSFLAEADTQYFGPGTRLTVL.

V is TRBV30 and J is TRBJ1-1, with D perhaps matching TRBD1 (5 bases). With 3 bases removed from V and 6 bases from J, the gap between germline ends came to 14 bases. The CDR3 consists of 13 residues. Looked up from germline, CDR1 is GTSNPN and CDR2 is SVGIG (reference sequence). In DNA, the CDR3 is TGTGCCTGGAGATCGACAGAGTTCTCTGAAGCTTTCTTT. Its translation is CAWRSTEFSEAFF.

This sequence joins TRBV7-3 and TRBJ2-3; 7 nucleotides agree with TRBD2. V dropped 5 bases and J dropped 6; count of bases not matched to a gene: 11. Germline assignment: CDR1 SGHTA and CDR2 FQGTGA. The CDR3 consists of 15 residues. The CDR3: CASSPRGGNGDTQYF. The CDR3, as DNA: TGTGCCAGCAGCCCAAGGGGAGGGAATGGGGATACGCAGTATTTT.